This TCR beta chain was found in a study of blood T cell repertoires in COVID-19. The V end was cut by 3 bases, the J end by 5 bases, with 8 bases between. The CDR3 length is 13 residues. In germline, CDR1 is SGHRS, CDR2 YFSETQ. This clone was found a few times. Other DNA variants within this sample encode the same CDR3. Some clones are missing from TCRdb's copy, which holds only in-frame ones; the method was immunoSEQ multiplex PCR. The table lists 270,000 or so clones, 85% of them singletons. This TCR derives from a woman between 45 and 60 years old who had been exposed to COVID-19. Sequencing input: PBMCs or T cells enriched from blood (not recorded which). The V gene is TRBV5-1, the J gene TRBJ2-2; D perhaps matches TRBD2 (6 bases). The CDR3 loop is CASSSGVTGELFF. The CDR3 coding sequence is TGCGCCAGCAGCTCGGGGGTTACCGGGGAGCTGTTTTTT.